These 18 T cell receptor beta chains were sequenced from one sample in a study of response to subunit inactivated influenza vaccine. MiXCR, applied by TCRdb to the RT-PCR reads, yields one record per CDR3 protein. The sample has 500,000 to 550,000 distinct CDR3 sequences; under 30% are singletons. A further study also used this sample, focusing on T cells expressing NK-cell markers. That source reports: UMI-tagged 5'RACE template switching yielded the TCR beta cDNA.

The sequencing here drew on CD4+ T cells sorted from PBMCs, taken 11 to 12 days after vaccination. The receptors originated from a man aged 50 to 59 who received an inactivated influenza vaccine.

This clonotype was seen a handful of times. The J gene is TRBJ2-7, the V gene TRBV14; D gene unclear. CDR1 and CDR2 (germline): SGHDN, FVKESK. Trimming left V 1 base short and J 6 bases short, with 19 bases between. This CDR3 comprises 16 residues. The CDR3 nucleotides read TGTGCCAGCAGCCAAGCATTTGGTAAGGGCGTCGCCGAGCAGTACTTC. As protein: CASSQAFGKGVAEQYF.

This chain uses TRBV11-2 with TRBJ2-1, with TRBD2 identical over 16 bases. This CDR3 has 20 residues. The germline V gene encodes CDR1 SGHAT and CDR2 FQNNGV. V was pared by 5 bases and J by 0 bases, with 10 bases of the junction left unmatched. The CDR3 DNA is TGTGCCAGCAGCCCACCTTCCGGGACTAGCGGGAGGGGCTCCTACAATGAGCAGTTCTTC. Translation gives CASSPPSGTSGRGSYNEQFF.

This chain links TRBV28 with TRBJ1-5; D ambiguous. CDR1 and CDR2 (germline): MDHEN, SYDVKM. The CDR3 has 12 residues. Trimming took 7 bases from V and 3 from J, leaving 7 bases between them. This chain's CDR3 is CASTPTNQPQHF. CDR3 coding DNA: TGTGCCAGCACTCCAACCAATCAGCCCCAGCATTTT.

This clonotype was picked up a small number of times. CDR3 DNA: TGTGCCACGAGAGGGGGCCTGACAGATACGCAGTATTTT. It specifies CATRGGLTDTQYF. The V call is TRBV2, the J call TRBJ2-3; 7 nucleotides agree with TRBD1. The CDR3 runs 13 residues. CDR1 and CDR2 from the germline V gene are SNHLY and FYNNEI. Unmatched junction bases numbered 7, after V lost 10 bases and J lost 3 bases.

This clonotype was detected a few times. This rearrangement joins TRBV10-3 to TRBJ2-2, with no clear D. CDR1 is ENHRY and CDR2 is SYGVKD in the germline V gene. This CDR3 region has 13 residues. V lost 3 bases and J lost 6, with 8 bases in between. CDR3 sequence (DNA): TGTGCCATCAGTGACAGTACCCCCGGGGAGCTGTTTTTT. Translating gives CAISDSTPGELFF.

The CDR3 DNA sequence: TGTGCCAGCAGCTCCCATCCGGACTACGAGCAGTACTTC. Amino acid sequence: CASSSHPDYEQYF. The J gene is TRBJ2-7, the V gene TRBV7-8; the D is unclear. Germline CDR1 is SGHVS and CDR2 is FQNEAQ. V was shortened by 4 bases and J by 3 bases, with 10 bases between the two germline ends. This CDR3 region has 13 residues. Filled out from reference TRBV7-8 and TRBJ2-7, the complete variable domain reads GAGVSQSPRYKVAKRGQDVALRCDPISGHVSLFWYQQALGQGPEFLTYFQNEAQLDKSGLPSDRFFAERPEGSVSTLKIQRTQQEDSAVYLCASSSHPDYEQYFGPGTRLTVT.

This clonotype was detected a few times. The chain uses TRBV20-1 and TRBJ1-1; TRBD1 matches 9 bases. There are 13 residues in the CDR3. Germline assignment: CDR1 DFQATT and CDR2 SNEGSKA (reference sequence). V was clipped by 5 bases and J by 5 bases; unmatched bases: 6. The DNA of the CDR3 is TGCAGTGCTCCGTCCGGGACAGGGACTGAAGCTTTCTTT. Translating gives CSAPSGTGTEAFF.

The rearrangement uses TRBV4-2 and TRBJ2-3; D not certain. The V end was cut by 4 bases, the J end by 10 bases, with 12 bases between. The CDR3 is 12 amino acids. Germline V gene sequence: CDR1 LGHNA, CDR2 YNFKEQ. The CDR3 nucleotides read TGTGCCAGCAGCCCCGGACCGCGCGCGCAGTATTTT. Protein product: CASSPGPRAQYF.

In this sample, this clonotype turned up once. This chain uses TRBV4-1 with TRBJ2-5; D call uncertain. Germline CDR1 is MGHRA and CDR2 is YSYEKL. This CDR3 comprises 12 residues. V was pared by 5 bases and J by 7 bases, with 11 bases between. The CDR3 reads CASSTPFGTQYF. The CDR3 DNA is TGCGCCAGCAGCACACCCTTTGGGACCCAGTACTTC.

This clonotype showed up just once. The chain carries TRBV7-2 and TRBJ2-7, with 8 bases lining up with TRBD1. V shed 4 bases and J 2 bases; nucleotides not matched to a gene: 4. CDR1 is SGHTA, CDR2 FQGNSA, per germline. The CDR3 has 14 residues. The CDR3 protein is CASSSGGTPYEQYF. CDR3 sequence (DNA): TGTGCCAGCAGCTCAGGGGGCACCCCCTACGAGCAGTACTTC.

This clonotype was detected a few times. This chain uses TRBV5-1 with TRBJ1-2; the D is unclear. The V gene's germline CDR1 is SGHRS and CDR2 YFSETQ. The CDR3 runs 13 residues. V was shortened by 7 bases and J by 2 bases, with 12 bases between the two germline ends. CDR3 region: CASAMTGNYGYTF. The CDR3 DNA reads TGCGCCAGCGCTATGACCGGGAACTATGGCTACACCTTC.

The chain carries TRBV9 and TRBJ2-2, with D perhaps matching TRBD2 (6 bases). V was shortened by 3 bases and J by 4 bases, with 22 bases between the two germline ends. The CDR3 contains 18 residues. Germline CDR1 reads SGDLS; CDR2 reads YYNGEE. In DNA form, the CDR3 reads TGTGCCAGCAGCGGTGTGGGAGGAGCGGTACTTCGCACCGGGGAGCTGTTTTTT. It encodes CASSGVGGAVLRTGELFF.

This chain uses TRBV20-1 with TRBJ2-1, with D unclear. The CDR3 covers 14 residues. Germline V CDR1 and CDR2: DFQATT, SNEGSKA (reference sequence). V was clipped by 6 bases and J by 0 bases, with 12 bases between them. Here the CDR3 DNA reads TGCAGTGCAAGGACCGCCAGCTCCTACAATGAGCAGTTCTTC. It codes for CSARTASSYNEQFF.

The genes are TRBV28 and TRBJ2-7; weak D call: TRBD2 (6 bases). V was clipped by 7 bases and J by 7 bases, with 23 bases between them. Germline V lookup: CDR1 MDHEN, CDR2 SYDVKM. CDR3 size: 15 residues. CDR3 coding DNA: TGTGCCAGCACCTCAGTTTCCGGAGGGGCCTGGGAGCAGTACTTC. Its protein is CASTSVSGGAWEQYF.

The chain uses TRBV28 and TRBJ2-3; D call uncertain. Germline CDR1 and CDR2: MDHEN and SYDVKM. V lost 10 bases and J 8 bases, leaving 13 bases between the germline ends. CDR3 size: 11 residues. The CDR3 reads CATLRSLTQYF. CDR3 DNA: TGTGCCACCTTAAGGAGCCTTACGCAGTATTTT.

A few counts support this clonotype. The chain joins TRBV28 to TRBJ2-6, with a weak D call TRBD2 (5 bases). Germline V CDR1 and CDR2: MDHEN, SYDVKM. The CDR3 is 15 amino acids. Trimming left V 8 bases short and J 0 bases short, with 11 bases between. CDR3 in amino acids: CASGADASGANVLTF. The CDR3 DNA sequence: TGTGCCAGCGGAGCGGACGCCTCTGGGGCCAACGTCCTGACTTTC.

The V gene is TRBV20-1, the J gene TRBJ2-3; 10 bases agree with TRBD2. CDR3 size: 11 residues. J lost 9 bases, V lost 5 bases, and 2 bases had no gene match. Germline lookup yields CDR1 DFQATT and CDR2 SNEGSKA (reference sequence). CDR3 in DNA: TGCAGTGCTCAGACTAGCGGGACGCAGTATTTT. It encodes CSAQTSGTQYF.

Only a few counts were recorded for this clonotype. The V call is TRBV5-1, the J call TRBJ1-2; 10 nucleotides match TRBD1. The CDR3 length is 18 residues. In germline, CDR1 is SGHRS, CDR2 YFSETQ. J was trimmed by 4 bases and V by 1 base; bases with no gene match: 13. As DNA, the CDR3 is TGCGCCAGCAGCTTGTTACCGGGACAGGGGTCCTCCTTCTATGGCTACACCTTC. Translation: CASSLLPGQGSSFYGYTF.